Only a few counts were recorded for the clone carrying this T cell receptor (beta chain). The protocol was immunoSEQ multiplex PCR, while the TCRdb copy is restricted to in-frame clones and leaves out a portion. The sample records around 340,000 clones, 75% to 90% being singletons. J was trimmed by 7 bases and V by 1 base; bases with no gene match: 9. The germline CDR1 and CDR2 sequences are LNHDA and SQIVND (reference sequence). There are 17 residues in the CDR3. These data come from a study of blood T cell repertoires in COVID-19. This TCR came from a woman aged 55-70 years with COVID-19, enrolled during active disease. The chain is built from TRBV19 and TRBJ1-6, with 8 positions matching TRBD1. The source material was peripheral blood. CDR3 residues: CASSIGPGGALNSPLHF. The CDR3 DNA sequence: TGTGCCAGTAGTATAGGTCCAGGGGGCGCGTTAAATTCACCCCTCCACTTT.